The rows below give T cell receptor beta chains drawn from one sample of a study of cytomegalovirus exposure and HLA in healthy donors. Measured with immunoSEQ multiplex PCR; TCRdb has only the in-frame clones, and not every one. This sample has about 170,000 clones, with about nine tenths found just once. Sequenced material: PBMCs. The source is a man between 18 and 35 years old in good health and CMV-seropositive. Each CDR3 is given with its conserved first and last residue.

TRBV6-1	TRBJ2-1	CASSDRSAGKLWNEQFF
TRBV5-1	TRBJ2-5	CASSDMFTSGSRETQYF
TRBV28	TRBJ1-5	CASSLFLTGTGQPQHF
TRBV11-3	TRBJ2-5	CASSLSGRETQYF
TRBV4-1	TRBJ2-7	CASSQTMDRGYEQYF
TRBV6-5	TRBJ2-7	CASSPGRWTSYEQYF
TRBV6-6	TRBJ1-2	CASSYATGLNGYTF
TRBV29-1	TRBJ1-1	CSVAKQAMNTEAFF
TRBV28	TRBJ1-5	CASSSEILEARQGRNQPQHF
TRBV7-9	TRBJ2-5	CASSGQGQETQYF
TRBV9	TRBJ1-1	CASSVRGGNTEAFF
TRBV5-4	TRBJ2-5	CASSVRTSGISETQYF
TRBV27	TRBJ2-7	CASSPGVAGGYEQYF
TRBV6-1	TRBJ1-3	CAAGGYSGNTIYF
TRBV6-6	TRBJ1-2	CASIGGGLGYGYTF
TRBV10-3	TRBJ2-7	CAISELGAGTGRETYEQYF
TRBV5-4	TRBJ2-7	CASSLGQGSYEQYF
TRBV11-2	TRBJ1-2	CASSLRWAGEGYTF
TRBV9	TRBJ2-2	CASSEQTGGANTGELFF
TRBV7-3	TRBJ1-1	CASSFNAGGNTEAFF
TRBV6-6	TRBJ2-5	CASRGGQGISRETQYF
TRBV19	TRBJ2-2	CASSTGGRGTGELFF
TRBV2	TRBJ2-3	CASSRESDTQYF
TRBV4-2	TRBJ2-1	CASSQVAIGLAYEQFF
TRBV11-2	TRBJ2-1	CASSLYTTGGGYEQFF
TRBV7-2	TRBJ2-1	CASSLGQIYNEQFF
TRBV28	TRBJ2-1	CASSRLAGDNEQFF
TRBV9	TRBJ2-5	CASSVALGLAVAQETQYF
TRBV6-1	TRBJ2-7	CASSIRDRGYEQYF
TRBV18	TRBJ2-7	CASSPPSSQVYEQYF
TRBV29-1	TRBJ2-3	CSVGFAGGGTDTQYF
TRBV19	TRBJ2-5	CASSPRLGGETQYF
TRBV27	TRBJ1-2	CASSLRTDGPYTF
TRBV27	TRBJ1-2	CASSTLDRVGYGYTF
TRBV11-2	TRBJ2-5	CASSHGTSGWYQETQYF
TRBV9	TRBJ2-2	CASSGGTGGYTGELFF
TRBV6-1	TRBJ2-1	CASSRGEQFF
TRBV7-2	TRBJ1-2	CASSLDRANYGYTF
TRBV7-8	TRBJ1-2	CASSLAASTAYGYTF
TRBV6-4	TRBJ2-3	CASSGQATDTQYF
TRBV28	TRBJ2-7	CASSLSFGQGVYEQYF
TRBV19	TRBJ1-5	CASSIGRGYNQPQHF
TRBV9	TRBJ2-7	CASSPRDRSPSYEQYF
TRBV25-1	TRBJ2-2	CASSESLGDTGELFF
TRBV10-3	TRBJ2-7	CAIWTGEGSYEQYF
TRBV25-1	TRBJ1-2	CASSNPLGQGAQGYTF